This entry is about one T cell receptor beta chain. Its target antigen remains unknown. It has no much larger one-base neighbor in the sample; base qualities were not kept. The immunoSEQ Assay, a bias-controlled multiplex PCR, was used to amplify TCRbeta CDR3 regions from genomic DNA. In the original analysis: The number of nucleated cells in each sample was estimated from the amplification of reference gene primers within the assay. Sequence reads were collapsed and filtered to measure the absolute abundance of every unique TCRbeta CDR3 rearrangement. Productive Simpson clonality was computed per sample as the square root of Simpson's diversity index over productive rearrangements. The source is immuneACCESS, and TCRdb retained only in-frame sequences with V and J called. Part of the clones is not carried over; for the studies checked, unresolved V genes explain less than half of this, and the remainder is unexplained. D and trimming were read from the DNA, whereas the V and J calls and clone size are those reported in that table. The sample table contains some 400,000 clones; only one count was recorded for roughly 77% of them. The ten largest clonotypes hold more than 0.85% of the sample.

Whole blood was collected in K2EDTA tubes by collaborating institutions according to the institutions' own protocols. Collaborator samples were shipped for TCRbeta analysis as frozen whole blood, isolated PBMCs, or DNA extracted from either sample type. The data were taken from a study of blood T cell repertoires in COVID-19 (TCRdb year 2020). In terms of the full investigation: Samples covering the acute and convalescent phases of COVID-19 were provided by collaborators in the United States, Italy and Spain. Where HLA class I and class II types were available, the types were taken from metadata supplied by the sample provider, not from assay-based typing. A freely available public database, intended as a resource for researchers studying the immune response to SARS-CoV-2, is where the repertoires were released. Deeply sampled blood TCRbeta repertoires from subjects exposed to, actively infected with, or recovered from COVID-19 were included in the dataset. The samples were drawn from the first 160 participants of the ongoing ImmuneRACE study and from 950 to 1,500 subjects provided by 6 global collaborators. Sample metadata almost always included a de-identified subject ID, COVID-19 status, age in years and sex. The material from the prospective study consisted of cDNA or gDNA derived from T cells, B-cell-depleted T cells, or PBMCs. On the study overall, not on this receptor specifically: The amount of clinical and demographic metadata varied by source and participant and was provided uncurated.

At the junction V is shortened by 3 bases and J by 7 bases; bases outside the gene matches: 2. The CDR3 starts with the cysteine, ends with the phenylalanine, and has 12 residues. The DNA shown is the 36-base CDR3, in frame from base 1. CDR1 KGHSY and CDR2 FQNENV were looked up in the germline V gene. The sequencing sample was made of peripheral blood. The rearranged chain carries TRBV16 and TRBJ1-1; TRBD1 matches 7 bases in the middle. The origin of this receptor is a human donor with acute or convalescent COVID-19. The donor label of this sample is uncertain. CDR3 region: CASSHGQDEAFF. The DNA is TGTGCCAGCAGCCATGGACAGGATGAAGCTTTCTTT.